A selection of T cell receptor beta chains follows, all from one sample in a study of OX40 agonist ivuxolimab in advanced cancers. Clones were sequenced by immunoSEQ multiplex PCR, and TCRdb holds only the in-frame ones, with some missing. The profile shows 17,000 or so clones, around 69% of them singletons. The sample was CD4+ or CD8+ T cells sorted from blood, taken in a trial of the OX40 agonist ivuxolimab. The receptors come from an adult with an advanced solid tumor such as melanoma, head and neck, liver or kidney cancer. CDR3s include the opening cysteine and the closing phenylalanine or tryptophan. D genes are given only for firm matches. The size of a clone is reported for some rows only, either as once, few or many, or as a class for expanded clones.

>TRBJ2-4|TRBV6-5|TRBD1|.
CASSSDRAENIQYF
TGTGCCAGCAGTTCCGACAGGGCGGAAAACATTCAGTACTTC
>TRBJ2-3|TRBV28|TRBD2|.
CASSEGLAGGSDTQYF
TGTGCCAGCAGCGAAGGACTAGCGGGAGGATCAGATACGCAGTATTTT
>TRBJ2-2|TRBV12-5|.|.
CASGLVQGSGKPGELFF
TGTGCTAGTGGTTTGGTACAGGGTAGCGGTAAGCCCGGGGAGCTGTTTTTT
>TRBJ2-7|TRBV7-2|TRBD1|.
CASSLHRQGSYEQYF
TGTGCCAGCAGCTTACATCGACAGGGATCCTACGAGCAGTACTTC
>TRBJ2-5|TRBV4-1|TRBD2|.
CASSPLAGEETQYF
TGCGCCAGCAGCCCACTAGCGGGAGAAGAGACCCAGTACTTC
>TRBJ2-7|TRBV6-5|TRBD2|.
CASRPTSGSLHEQYF
TGTGCCAGCAGACCGACTAGCGGGAGTCTCCACGAGCAGTACTTC
>TRBJ2-5|TRBV30|.|.
CAGGRGETQYF
TGTGCCGGCGGCCGGGGGGAGACCCAGTACTTC
>TRBJ2-7|TRBV27|.|.
CASSLSGTEFSYEQYF
TGTGCCAGCAGTTTATCGGGAACAGAATTCTCCTACGAGCAGTACTTC
>TRBJ2-3|TRBV4-2|.|few
CASSLQARDSTDTQYF
TGTGCCAGCAGCCTACAGGCGAGGGATAGCACAGATACGCAGTATTTT
>TRBJ2-7|TRBV4-1|.|once
CASSLGQTITYEQYF
TGCGCCAGCAGCCTCGGACAGACTATTACCTACGAGCAGTACTTC
>TRBJ2-7|TRBV28|TRBD2|.
CASRGLAGDSYEQYF
TGTGCCAGCAGGGGTCTAGCGGGAGACTCCTACGAGCAGTACTTC
>TRBJ2-1|TRBV11-3|TRBD2|.
CASSPGGGGSGGQFF
TGTGCCAGCAGCCCCGGGGGTGGGGGATCGGGAGGGCAGTTCTTC
>TRBJ1-5|TRBV28|.|.
CASSLSTHQPQHF
TGTGCCAGCAGTTTAAGCACCCATCAGCCCCAGCATTTT
>TRBJ2-7|TRBV10-2|.|.
CASSAATAYEQYF
TGCGCCAGCAGTGCAGCCACTGCCTACGAGCAGTACTTC
>TRBJ1-1|TRBV19|.|.
CASSQSRVEAFF
TGTGCCAGTAGTCAATCCAGGGTAGAAGCTTTCTTT
>TRBJ2-1|TRBV9|TRBD1|.
CASSERTGVRNEQFF
TGTGCCAGCAGCGAGAGGACAGGGGTTCGGAATGAGCAGTTCTTC
>TRBJ2-7|TRBV27|TRBD2|.
CASSFWGLAGVYEQYF
TGTGCCAGCAGTTTTTGGGGACTAGCGGGTGTCTACGAGCAGTACTTC
>TRBJ2-7|TRBV7-9|.|.
CASSLYLGVTGEQYF
TGTGCCAGCAGCTTATATCTTGGGGTCACGGGTGAGCAGTACTTC
>TRBJ2-7|TRBV27|.|.
CASSGVAYEQYF
TGTGCCAGCAGTGGGGTTGCCTACGAGCAGTACTTC
>TRBJ2-5|TRBV7-9|TRBD1|.
CASSYRDSQETQYF
TGTGCCAGCAGCTACCGGGACAGCCAAGAGACCCAGTACTTC
>TRBJ1-1|TRBV28|.|.
CASSLGQNTEAFF
TGTGCCAGCAGTTTAGGACAGAACACTGAAGCTTTCTTT
>TRBJ2-1|TRBV28|TRBD2|.
CASSFRTRTWDEQFF
TGTGCCAGCAGTTTTCGGACTAGGACTTGGGATGAGCAGTTCTTC
>TRBJ2-2|TRBV6-4|TRBD1|.
CASSVTGGTGELFF
TGTGCCAGCAGTGTCACAGGGGGCACCGGGGAGCTGTTTTTT
>TRBJ2-2|TRBV27|.|.
CASSYVDSRELFF
TGTGCCAGCAGTTATGTGGACAGCCGGGAGCTGTTTTTT
>TRBJ2-4|TRBV4-3|.|few
CASTTKGSKNIQYF
TGCGCCAGCACCACAAAAGGCTCCAAAAACATTCAGTACTTC
>TRBJ1-4|TRBV10-3|TRBD1|once
CAISESGQGAPDTNEKLFF
TGTGCCATCAGTGAGTCAGGGCAGGGGGCGCCGGACACTAATGAAAAACTGTTTTTT
>TRBJ2-3|TRBV7-8|TRBD2|few
CASSFLAGVSTDTQYF
TGTGCCAGCAGCTTTCTGGCGGGAGTAAGCACAGATACGCAGTATTTT
>TRBJ1-2|TRBV7-9|.|.
CASSRTQTLPLDYGYTF
TGTGCCAGCAGCCGGACCCAGACACTGCCTCTGGACTATGGCTACACCTTC
>TRBJ2-1|TRBV11-3|.|.
CASSLSPGHSYNEQFF
TGTGCCAGCAGCTTATCTCCTGGACACTCCTACAATGAGCAGTTCTTC
>TRBJ1-1|TRBV7-3|TRBD1|.
CASSYGQGEAFF
TGTGCCAGCAGCTACGGACAGGGTGAAGCTTTCTTT
>TRBJ2-3|TRBV2|TRBD2|medium-sized
CASIPGLAATDTQYF
TGTGCCAGCATCCCGGGACTAGCGGCTACAGATACGCAGTATTTT
>TRBJ2-5|TRBV27|.|once
CASSLGSRETQYF
TGTGCCAGCAGTTTAGGGTCGAGAGAGACCCAGTACTTC
>TRBJ1-2|TRBV29-1|TRBD1|few
CSAQTGSNYGYTF
TGCAGCGCCCAGACAGGGAGTAACTATGGCTACACCTTC
>TRBJ1-6|TRBV27|.|.
CASSSPPDVNSPLHF
TGTGCCAGCAGTTCCCCTCCGGACGTTAATTCACCCCTCCACTTT
>TRBJ1-1|TRBV4-3|.|few
CASSQELGLNTEAFF
TGCGCCAGCAGCCAGGAATTGGGTTTGAACACTGAAGCTTTCTTT
>TRBJ2-7|TRBV13|.|.
CASSLAGAQYEQYF
TGTGCCAGCAGCTTAGCGGGAGCACAATACGAGCAGTACTTC
>TRBJ2-7|TRBV13|TRBD1|once
CASSPGQGDYEQYF
TGTGCCAGCAGCCCAGGACAGGGGGACTACGAGCAGTACTTC
>TRBJ2-1|TRBV27|TRBD2|.
CASSLGTSPFQFF
TGTGCCAGCAGTTTAGGGACTAGTCCATTTCAGTTCTTC
>TRBJ1-1|TRBV19|.|.
CASREWNDGEAFF
TGTGCCAGTAGGGAATGGAATGACGGTGAAGCTTTCTTT
>TRBJ1-2|TRBV5-4|.|many
CASSLGKTMQGDYGYTF
TGTGCCAGCAGCTTGGGGAAGACGATGCAAGGGGACTATGGCTACACCTTC
>TRBJ1-5|TRBV4-3|.|.
CASSQDWINQPQHF
TGCGCCAGCAGCCAAGATTGGATTAATCAGCCCCAGCATTTT
>TRBJ2-7|TRBV6-5|.|.
CASSYLPLGQFEQYF
TGTGCCAGCAGTTACCTCCCCCTCGGACAGTTCGAGCAGTACTTC
>TRBJ2-2|TRBV7-6|.|.
CASSLEGWSTGELFF
TGTGCCAGCAGCTTAGAAGGCTGGTCGACCGGGGAGCTGTTTTTT
>TRBJ2-7|TRBV19|.|.
CASSPSLGPYEQYF
TGTGCCAGTAGTCCCAGCCTCGGGCCCTACGAGCAGTACTTC
>TRBJ2-1|TRBV7-7|TRBD2|.
CASSLEAGVPNGEQFF
TGTGCCAGCAGCTTAGAAGCGGGAGTGCCTAACGGTGAGCAGTTCTTC
>TRBJ2-7|TRBV28|TRBD1|.
CASRPRGQVPYEQYF
TGTGCCAGCAGGCCCCGCGGACAGGTACCCTACGAGCAGTACTTC
>TRBJ1-1|TRBV6-5|TRBD1|.
CASRDPGGTEAFF
TGTGCCAGCAGGGATCCAGGGGGCACTGAAGCTTTCTTT
>TRBJ2-7|TRBV11-3|.|few
CASSKIGAPEQYF
TGTGCCAGCAGCAAAATCGGAGCGCCCGAGCAGTACTTC
>TRBJ1-1|TRBV27|TRBD1|once
CASSLTPDRATEAFF
TGTGCCAGCAGTTTAACCCCGGACAGGGCCACTGAAGCTTTCTTT
>TRBJ2-7|TRBV27|TRBD2|.
CASSLGTSGASYEQYF
TGTGCCAGCAGTCTGGGGACTAGCGGGGCTTCCTACGAGCAGTACTTC
>TRBJ1-4|TRBV27|TRBD1|once
CASSGTGVNEKLFF
TGTGCCAGCTCCGGGACAGGGGTTAATGAAAAACTGTTTTTT
>TRBJ1-2|TRBV10-1|.|.
CASSESLGTHGYTF
TGCGCCAGCAGTGAGTCGTTAGGGACCCATGGCTACACCTTC
>TRBJ1-4|TRBV6-1|.|.
CASSSGPATNEKLFF
TGTGCCAGCAGTTCAGGGCCCGCAACTAATGAAAAACTGTTTTTT
>TRBJ2-1|TRBV4-3|.|.
CASSQGGGEYNEQFF
TGCGCCAGCAGCCAAGGCGGAGGGGAATACAATGAGCAGTTCTTC
>TRBJ2-1|TRBV27|TRBD2|.
CASSLRASGRGEQFF
TGTGCCAGCAGTTTAAGGGCTAGCGGGAGGGGTGAGCAGTTCTTC
>TRBJ2-2|TRBV9|.|.
CASSVTGTTTGELFF
TGTGCCAGCAGCGTAACAGGGACCACCACCGGGGAGCTGTTTTTT